This TCR beta chain is from a study of early T cells in non-severe SARS-CoV-2 infection. Study background: Unsorted whole-blood RNA was sequenced in bulk, leaving chains unpaired.

Individual cDNA molecules received unique molecular identifiers. MiXCR was run by TCRdb on the 5' RACE reads, yielding one entry per CDR3 protein. The profile shows roughly 30,000 distinct CDR3 sequences, about 4.6% of them singletons. Study findings and constraints: Matching with VDJdb favored anti-spike CD8 responses (missing private and CD4 specificities).

This clonotype was recorded at least ten times. Its specificity is unknown. V trimming: 4 bases; J trimming: 7 bases; junction bases outside the gene matches: 8. The CDR3 has 15 amino acids. Germline CDR1 is ENHRY and CDR2 is SYGVKD. This TCR was sampled from an adult who was a healthcare worker with PCR-confirmed SARS-CoV-2 infection or an uninfected control (not recorded which). The sequenced sample was whole blood. The chain recombines TRBV10-3 with TRBJ2-2; 8 bases match TRBD2. CDR3 sequence reads: CAISAPERGFGELFF. The CDR3 nucleotides read TGTGCCATCAGTGCCCCAGAGCGGGGGTTCGGGGAGCTGTTTTTT.